This record concerns one T cell receptor beta chain sequence. Other DNA sequences from this sample encode an identical CDR3 as well. The table came from immunoSEQ multiplex PCR; TCRdb's copy has only in-frame clones and leaves some out. The sample comprises 100,000 to 150,000 clones, about 82% of which are singletons, and approximately 2.4% rests with the top ten. This CDR3 is built from 14 residues. V was clipped by 3 bases and J by 1 base, with 4 bases between them. Germline values: CDR1 KGHSH, CDR2 LQKENI. Regarding time point: peripheral blood 6 weeks after treatment start. Pretreatment and on-treatment blood mononuclear cell samples were taken, totaling between 1 and 8 time points per patient. The data originate from a study of PD-L1 blockade in urothelial cancer. Looking at the study overall: Administration of atezolizumab to patients began around 2014, at 1,200 mg intravenously every 3 weeks.

The chain combines TRBV18 with TRBJ2-6; D is unclear. The sequencing here drew on PBMCs, taken around atezolizumab (anti-PD-L1) treatment. The TCR comes from a man aged 50 to 60 with urothelial cancer. The CDR3 spells CASSPSSGANVLTF. For the CDR3, the DNA is TGTGCCAGCTCACCGAGTTCTGGGGCCAACGTCCTGACTTTC.